This record concerns one T cell receptor beta chain sequence. What it binds is not known. Clones were read by immunoSEQ multiplex PCR, and TCRdb kept only the in-frame ones, dropping some. The sample holds fewer than 200,000 clones; more than 75% are singletons and the top ten take approximately 1.5%. These data come from a study of cytomegalovirus exposure and HLA in healthy donors. Study conclusions and caveats: The CMV antigen specificity of a few CMV-associated chains was confirmed through in vitro analysis. The study recorded over 150 TCR beta chains that were cytomegalovirus-associated. Reported results showed that the classifier diagnosed cytomegalovirus status with high specificity and sensitivity. According to a subsequent analysis, TCR clusters from the first cohort were inclined to appear together in the 120 validation repertoires.

This receptor was identified in a woman in her 30s in good health and CMV-seronegative. Sequencing was performed on PBMCs.

The CDR3 spells CASSLGTDFQETQYF. The CDR3 nucleotides read TGCGCCAGCAGCTTGGGTACAGATTTCCAAGAGACCCAGTACTTC. The V call is TRBV5-1, the J call TRBJ2-5; D gene ambiguous. Per germline, CDR1 SGHRS and CDR2 YFSETQ. V dropped 0 bases and J dropped 1 base, with 10 bases sitting between them. The CDR3 totals 15 residues.